These 21 T cell receptor beta chains originate from one sample sequenced in a study of technical replicates of blood from several donors. The protocol was immunoSEQ multiplex PCR, while the TCRdb copy is restricted to in-frame clones and leaves out a portion. The repertoire holds more than 55,000 clones, with 92% as singletons. What was sequenced was T cells isolated from PBMCs. The receptors here all came from a human donor in good health.

The CDR3 DNA sequence: TGTGCCAGCAGCTTAGCCGCTACGGCTGGGGCCAACGTCCTGACTTTC. Amino acid sequence: CASSLAATAGANVLTF. The chain links TRBV7-9 to TRBJ2-6; the D is unclear. The V gene's germline CDR1 is SEHNR and CDR2 FQNEAQ (reference sequence). V was trimmed by 0 bases and J by 2 bases, leaving 8 bases between them. This CDR3 spans 16 amino acids.

This rearrangement joins TRBV5-4 to TRBJ2-3, with TRBD2 matching over 8 bases. With 0 bases clipped from V and 2 bases from J, the junction kept 8 bases outside the gene matches. Germline V lookup: CDR1 SGHNT, CDR2 YYREEE (reference sequence). The CDR3 is 17 residues long. The DNA for the CDR3 is TGTGCCAGCAGCTTGGGTGGATTAGCGGGGCTCACAGATACGCAGTATTTT. Amino acids: CASSLGGLAGLTDTQYF. The variable domain in full, with the rest retrieved from reference TRBV5-4 and TRBJ2-3, is ETGVTQSPTHLIKTRGQQVTLRCSSQSGHNTVSWYQQALGQGPQFIFQYYREEENGRGNFPPRFSGLQFPNYSSELNVNALELDDSALYLCASSLGGLAGLTDTQYFGPGTRLTVL.

The CDR3 is CSGARDGGETQYF. Here the CDR3 DNA reads TGCAGCGGGGCCCGAGACGGCGGGGAGACCCAGTACTTC. The chain joins TRBV29-1 to TRBJ2-5, with D tentatively TRBD2 (5 bases). The V end lost 7 bases, the J end lost 5 bases, and 17 bases lay between the germline ends. Germline values: CDR1 SQVTM, CDR2 ANQGSEA. CDR3 length: 13 amino acids.

The chain links TRBV28 to TRBJ2-7, with TRBD2 matching over 9 bases. This CDR3 comprises 19 residues. Per germline, CDR1 MDHEN and CDR2 SYDVKM. The V and J ends lost 3 bases and 1 base, in that order; junction bases with no gene match: 16. Here the CDR3 reads CASSFIEGESGRISYEQYF. CDR3 nucleotides: TGTGCCAGCAGTTTTATTGAAGGGGAGAGCGGGAGGATTTCCTACGAGCAGTACTTC. The full variable domain, with the rest looked up from reference TRBV28 and TRBJ2-7, is DVKVTQSSRYLVKRTGEKVFLECVQDMDHENMFWYRQDPGLGLRLIYFSYDVKMKEKGDIPEGYSVSREKKERFSLILESASTNQTSMYLCASSFIEGESGRISYEQYFGPGTRLTVT.

V and J are TRBV5-1 and TRBJ1-1; maybe TRBD1 (5 bases). The CDR3 loop spans 13 amino acids. Per the germline V gene, CDR1 is SGHRS and CDR2 is YFSETQ. Trimming took 4 bases from V and 5 from J, leaving 12 bases between them. In DNA form, the CDR3 reads TGCGCCAGCAGCATTCCAGGGATAACTGAAGCTTTCTTT. As protein: CASSIPGITEAFF.

The V and J genes are TRBV10-3 and TRBJ1-1; D unclear. V was pared by 8 bases and J by 4 bases, with 11 bases between. CDR3 length: 12 amino acids. CDR1 and CDR2 (germline): ENHRY, SYGVKD. The CDR3: CAIGQVTTEAFF. The CDR3 nucleotides are TGTGCCATCGGCCAGGTTACCACTGAAGCTTTCTTT.

The chain is built from TRBV19 and TRBJ2-1, with 10 bases identical to TRBD1. V shed 5 bases, J shed 5 bases, and the junction held 6 bases outside the gene matches. CDR3 length equals 15 residues. From germline, CDR1 is LNHDA and CDR2 SQIVND (reference sequence). CDR3 in amino acids: CASSLRQGAHNEQFF. CDR3 in DNA: TGTGCCAGTAGTCTCCGACAGGGGGCCCACAATGAGCAGTTCTTC.

J is TRBJ2-3 and V is TRBV25-1; D not certain. CDR1 and CDR2 from the germline V gene are MGHDK and SYGVNS. The CDR3 runs 14 residues. V was cut by 3 bases and J by 7 bases, with 14 bases left in between. Here the CDR3 reads CASSDAERSNTQYF. The CDR3 DNA sequence: TGTGCCAGCAGTGATGCGGAGAGGTCTAATACGCAGTATTTT. The full variable domain, completed using reference TRBV25-1 and TRBJ2-3, is EADIYQTPRYLVIGTGKKITLECSQTMGHDKMYWYQQDPGMELHLIHYSYGVNSTEKGDLSSESTVSRIRTEHFPLTLESARPSHTSQYLCASSDAERSNTQYFGPGTRLTVL.

The V gene is TRBV19, the J gene TRBJ1-2, with TRBD1 as a possible D gene (5 bases). Germline CDR1 and CDR2: LNHDA and SQIVND (reference sequence). This CDR3 is 13 amino acids long. V was trimmed by 4 bases and J by 4 bases, leaving 10 bases between them. CDR3 sequence reads: CASSTTGGYGYTF. In DNA, the CDR3 is TGTGCCAGTAGTACCACCGGGGGCTATGGCTACACCTTC.

The J gene is TRBJ1-1, the V gene TRBV7-9; D unresolved. Trimming removed 5 bases at V and 8 bases at J, with 9 bases between. There are 11 residues in the CDR3. Looked up from germline, CDR1 is SEHNR and CDR2 is FQNEAQ (reference sequence). In DNA, the CDR3 is TGTGCCAGCAGCCGGACTACCGAAGCTTTCTTT. Protein product: CASSRTTEAFF.

This chain connects TRBV2 to TRBJ2-3; TRBD2 matches at 7 bases. Trimming removed 3 bases from V and 3 bases from J; junction bases left unmatched: 9. CDR3 length: 16 residues. CDR1 and CDR2 from the germline V gene are SNHLY and FYNNEI. The CDR3 DNA follows: TGTGCCAGCAGTGACATCCTAGCGGTAGGGACAGATACGCAGTATTTT. This sequence encodes CASSDILAVGTDTQYF.

The gene calls are TRBV28 and TRBJ2-1; 10 nucleotides line up with TRBD2. CDR1 and CDR2 (germline): MDHEN, SYDVKM. The CDR3 has 14 residues. V shed 2 bases and J 15 bases; nucleotides not matched to a gene: 10. The CDR3 sequence: CASSLVLAGGPPFF. The CDR3 DNA reads TGTGCCAGCAGTTTAGTGTTAGCGGGAGGCCCCCCGTTCTTC.

This clone was recorded once. The chain uses TRBV14 and TRBJ1-3; a weak D match, TRBD1 (5 bases). Germline V gene sequence: CDR1 SGHDN, CDR2 FVKESK. This CDR3 has 15 residues. V lost 3 bases and J 4 bases, leaving 13 bases between the germline ends. CDR3 amino acids: CASSQWQGPGNTIYF. The CDR3 bases are TGTGCCAGCAGCCAGTGGCAGGGTCCCGGAAACACCATATATTTT.

The J gene is TRBJ1-3, the V gene TRBV2, with D hard to call. V shed 4 bases and J shed 0 bases, with 10 bases lying between them. The CDR3 is made up of 15 amino acids. Germline lookup yields CDR1 SNHLY and CDR2 FYNNEI. The CDR3 region has the DNA TGTGCCAGCAGTGGAACGAGTCCCTCTGGAAACACCATATATTTT. This gives the protein CASSGTSPSGNTIYF.

This clone was detected only once. This chain connects TRBV28 to TRBJ2-6; a weak D match, TRBD1 (6 bases). Trimming took 6 bases from V and 0 from J, leaving 12 bases between them. Germline assignment: CDR1 MDHEN and CDR2 SYDVKM. The CDR3 sequence is 16 residues long. CDR3 sequence: CASRLTGHSGANVLTF. The CDR3 nucleotides are TGTGCCAGCAGATTGACAGGACACTCTGGGGCCAACGTCCTGACTTTC.

The CDR3 DNA is TGTGCCAGCAGCTTACCGGGAAATGAGCAGTTCTTC. Translating gives CASSLPGNEQFF. The chain combines TRBV7-2 with TRBJ2-1; the D gene is possibly TRBD2 (5 bases). This CDR3 contains 12 residues. Germline V gives CDR1 SGHTA, CDR2 FQGNSA. V was trimmed by 2 bases and J by 7 bases, leaving 6 bases between them.

This chain links TRBV7-9 with TRBJ1-5, with TRBD1 matching 7 bases. The CDR3 length is 14 residues. Per germline, CDR1 SEHNR and CDR2 FQNEAQ (reference sequence). V was pared by 5 bases and J by 5 bases, with 6 bases of the junction left unmatched. The CDR3 sequence: CASSLTGTDQPQHF. The CDR3 DNA reads as TGTGCCAGCAGCCTGACAGGGACCGATCAGCCCCAGCATTTT.

This clone was observed a single time. The V and J genes are TRBV4-1 and TRBJ2-3, with D possibly TRBD2 on 6 matching bases. This CDR3 is built from 16 residues. V gave up 2 bases and J gave up 4 bases, with 16 bases separating them. Germline V gene data show CDR1 as MGHRA and CDR2 as YSYEKL. The DNA for the CDR3 is TGCGCCAGCAGCCAACCCCGAGGCCCGGGGGCAGATACGCAGTATTTT. Translating it yields CASSQPRGPGADTQYF.

The V gene is TRBV18, the J gene TRBJ2-1, with D possibly TRBD1 on 5 matching bases. This CDR3 is built from 16 residues. The germline V and J ends were trimmed by 5 bases and 0 bases, with 14 bases remaining between them. CDR1 KGHSH and CDR2 LQKENI come from the germline V gene. CDR3 DNA sequence: TGTGCCAGCTCAGCAGGGTTGATGAGCTCCTACAATGAGCAGTTCTTC. Translating it yields CASSAGLMSSYNEQFF.

The V call is TRBV19, the J call TRBJ2-1; the D is unclear. The CDR3 is made up of 14 amino acids. CDR1 is LNHDA and CDR2 is SQIVND in the germline V gene (reference sequence). V lost 2 bases to trimming and J lost 0 bases, with 5 bases between them. CDR3 in DNA: TGTGCCAGTAGTATACTTAGCTCCTACAATGAGCAGTTCTTC. As protein: CASSILSSYNEQFF.

The V call is TRBV6-4, the J call TRBJ2-1; the D gene is possibly TRBD2 (5 bases). Per germline, CDR1 MRHNA and CDR2 SNTAGT. This CDR3 has 13 amino acids. Trimming cost V 3 bases and J 6 bases, with 9 bases left between them. The CDR3 DNA reads TGTGCCAGCAGTGAGGACTTCAGCAATGAGCAGTTCTTC. This encodes CASSEDFSNEQFF.